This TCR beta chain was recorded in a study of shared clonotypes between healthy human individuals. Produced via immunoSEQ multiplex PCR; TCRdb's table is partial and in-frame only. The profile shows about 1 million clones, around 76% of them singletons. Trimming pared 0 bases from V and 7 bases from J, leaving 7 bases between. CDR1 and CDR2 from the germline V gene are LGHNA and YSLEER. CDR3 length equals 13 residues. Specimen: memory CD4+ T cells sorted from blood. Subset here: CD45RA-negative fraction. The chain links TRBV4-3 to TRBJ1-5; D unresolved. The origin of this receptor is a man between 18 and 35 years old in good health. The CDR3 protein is CASSQEVGQPQHF. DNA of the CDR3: TGCGCCAGCAGCCAAGAAGTCGGGCAGCCCCAGCATTTT.